The clone carrying this T cell receptor (beta chain) came up many times. Antigen specificity is unknown. The data were taken from a study of early T cells in non-severe SARS-CoV-2 infection. Overall study context: Chains were unpaired, as sequencing was done on bulk RNA from unsorted whole blood. General observations from the study: CD4 and private specificities were missed by VDJdb matching, which favored anti-spike CD8 responses.

Individual cDNA molecules were tagged with unique molecular identifiers. TCRdb processed the 5' RACE reads anew with MiXCR; each CDR3 protein has one entry. The sample lists 30,000 to 40,000 distinct CDR3 sequences; roughly 7.1% were seen once. There are 13 residues in the CDR3. In germline, CDR1 is DFQATT, CDR2 SNEGSKA (reference sequence). The V gene lost 0 bases and the J gene lost 1 base, with 7 bases spanning the gap. This specimen was whole blood, taken at baseline. V usage is TRBV20-1 and J usage is TRBJ2-7; D is unresolved. The origin of this receptor is an adult who was a healthcare worker with PCR-confirmed SARS-CoV-2 infection or an uninfected control (not recorded which). This chain's CDR3 is CSARDPASYEQYV. The CDR3 DNA is TGCAGTGCTAGAGACCCCGCGTCCTACGAGCAGTACGTC.